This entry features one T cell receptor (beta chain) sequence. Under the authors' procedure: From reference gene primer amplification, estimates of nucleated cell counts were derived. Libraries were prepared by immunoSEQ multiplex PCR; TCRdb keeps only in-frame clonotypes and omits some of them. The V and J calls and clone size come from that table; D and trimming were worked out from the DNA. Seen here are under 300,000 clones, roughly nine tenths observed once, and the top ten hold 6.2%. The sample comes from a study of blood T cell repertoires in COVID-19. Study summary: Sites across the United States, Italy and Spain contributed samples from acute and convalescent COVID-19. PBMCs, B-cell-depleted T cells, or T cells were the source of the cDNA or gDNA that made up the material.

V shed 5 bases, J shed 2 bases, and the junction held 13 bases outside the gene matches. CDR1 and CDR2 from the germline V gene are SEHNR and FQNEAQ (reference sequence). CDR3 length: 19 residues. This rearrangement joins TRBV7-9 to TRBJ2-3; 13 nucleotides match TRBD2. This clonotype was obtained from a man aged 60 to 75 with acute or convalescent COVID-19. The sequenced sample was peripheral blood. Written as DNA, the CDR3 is TGTGCCAGCAGCCCACGGACTAGCGGGAGTGGGGGTTACACAGATACGCAGTATTTT. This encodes CASSPRTSGSGGYTDTQYF.